The 10 T cell receptor beta chains presented below share a single source sample, sequenced in a study of cytomegalovirus exposure and HLA in healthy donors. The PCR used 60 Vbeta and 13 Jbeta primers. Using immunoSEQ multiplex PCR, the repertoire was profiled, and TCRdb retains in-frame clones only, with some absent. The table shows roughly 100,000 clones, with roughly 70% occurring only once. The specimen sequenced was PBMCs. The receptors were sampled from a man in his forties in good health and CMV-seropositive.

This sequence joins TRBV4-2 and TRBJ2-4; 11 nucleotides match TRBD2. Germline V lookup: CDR1 LGHNA, CDR2 YNFKEQ. The ends lost 0 bases at V and 2 bases at J; junction bases unmatched: 9. The CDR3 loop spans 19 amino acids. The CDR3 loop is CASSQDTSGRVRTKNIQYF. The CDR3 DNA reads as TGTGCCAGCAGCCAAGATACTAGCGGGAGAGTCAGGACCAAAAACATTCAGTACTTC.

A few counts support this clone. This chain links TRBV11-2 with TRBJ2-7; 7 bases match TRBD2. With 0 bases clipped from V and 4 bases from J, the junction kept 0 bases outside the gene matches. The CDR3 covers 13 residues. From germline, CDR1 is SGHAT and CDR2 FQNNGV. CDR3 loop: CASSLEGGYEQYV. The CDR3 bases are TGTGCCAGCAGCTTAGAGGGGGGGTACGAGCAGTACGTC.

The chain recombines TRBV10-2 with TRBJ1-2; no definite D call. Trimming removed 3 bases from V and 8 bases from J, with 19 bases in between. CDR1 and CDR2 (germline): WSHSY, SAAADI. This CDR3 has 15 residues. CDR3: CASSDSPRTSMGYTF. CDR3 sequence (DNA): TGCGCCAGCAGTGACAGCCCTAGAACTTCTATGGGCTACACCTTC.

V usage is TRBV9 and J usage is TRBJ1-1; 7 bases fit TRBD1. Germline CDR1 reads SGDLS; CDR2 reads YYNGEE. The CDR3 sequence is 15 residues long. With 4 bases clipped from V and 0 bases from J, the junction kept 6 bases outside the gene matches. CDR3 bases: TGTGCCAGCAGCACTCAACAGGGGTTGAACACTGAAGCTTTCTTT. Amino acids: CASSTQQGLNTEAFF.

V and J are TRBV15 and TRBJ1-3; possible D gene TRBD1, 6 bases. Trimming cost V 3 bases and J 2 bases, with 14 bases left between them. CDR1 is LNHNV and CDR2 is YYDKDF in the germline V gene (reference sequence). The CDR3 consists of 16 residues. The CDR3 loop reads CATSRGDTGPGNTIYF. Here the CDR3 DNA reads TGTGCCACCAGCAGGGGGGACACCGGACCTGGAAACACCATATATTTT. Drawing the rest from reference TRBV15 and TRBJ1-3, the complete variable domain is DAMVIQNPRYQVTQFGKPVTLSCSQTLNHNVMYWYQQKSSQAPKLLFHYYDKDFNNEADTPDNFQSRRPNTSFCFLDIRSPGLGDTAMYLCATSRGDTGPGNTIYFGEGSWLTVV.

This clone was detected only a few times. This rearrangement joins TRBV5-1 to TRBJ1-4; a possible D gene is TRBD1 (5 bases). There are 14 residues in the CDR3. Germline values: CDR1 SGHRS, CDR2 YFSETQ. V lost 5 bases and J lost 2, with 10 bases in between. CDR3 loop: CASREDTTNEKLFF. CDR3 nucleotide sequence: TGCGCCAGCAGAGAGGACACCACTAATGAAAAACTGTTTTTT.

The gene calls are TRBV6-6 and TRBJ1-1, with 8 bases aligning to TRBD1. Losses at the gene ends were 2 bases for V and 3 bases for J; bases not matched to a gene: 2. In germline, CDR1 is MNHNY, CDR2 SVGAGI (reference sequence). CDR3 size: 14 residues. Here the CDR3 reads CASSYTGGDTEAFF. CDR3 DNA sequence: TGTGCCAGCAGTTACACAGGGGGTGACACTGAAGCTTTCTTT.

This sequence joins TRBV25-1 and TRBJ1-2, with TRBD1 identical over 9 bases. With V trimmed by 1 base and J by 3 bases, 6 bases remained unmatched. The CDR3 extends over 16 amino acids. Germline V gene lookup returns CDR1 MGHDK and CDR2 SYGVNS. DNA for the CDR3: TGTGCCAGCAGTGAATGGCGGACAGGGGCTGACTATGGCTACACCTTC. This codes for CASSEWRTGADYGYTF.

This clone was found a few times. The CDR3: CASSHAPGQRSGNTIYF. CDR3 bases: TGCGCCAGCAGCCACGCCCCCGGACAGCGCTCTGGAAACACCATATATTTT. The chain couples TRBV4-1 to TRBJ1-3, with D possibly being TRBD1 (6 bases). V was clipped by 3 bases and J by 0 bases, with 15 bases between them. This CDR3 has 17 residues. Germline-derived CDR1 and CDR2 are MGHRA and YSYEKL.

The gene calls are TRBV13 and TRBJ2-2; a weak D match, TRBD2 (5 bases). The germline V gene encodes CDR1 PRHDT and CDR2 FYEKMQ (reference sequence). Deletions cut 0 bases from V and 7 bases from J, with 6 bases between. The CDR3 sequence is 13 residues long. The CDR3 region is CASSLGEGGELFF. The CDR3 region has the DNA TGTGCCAGCAGCTTAGGAGAGGGCGGGGAGCTGTTTTTT.